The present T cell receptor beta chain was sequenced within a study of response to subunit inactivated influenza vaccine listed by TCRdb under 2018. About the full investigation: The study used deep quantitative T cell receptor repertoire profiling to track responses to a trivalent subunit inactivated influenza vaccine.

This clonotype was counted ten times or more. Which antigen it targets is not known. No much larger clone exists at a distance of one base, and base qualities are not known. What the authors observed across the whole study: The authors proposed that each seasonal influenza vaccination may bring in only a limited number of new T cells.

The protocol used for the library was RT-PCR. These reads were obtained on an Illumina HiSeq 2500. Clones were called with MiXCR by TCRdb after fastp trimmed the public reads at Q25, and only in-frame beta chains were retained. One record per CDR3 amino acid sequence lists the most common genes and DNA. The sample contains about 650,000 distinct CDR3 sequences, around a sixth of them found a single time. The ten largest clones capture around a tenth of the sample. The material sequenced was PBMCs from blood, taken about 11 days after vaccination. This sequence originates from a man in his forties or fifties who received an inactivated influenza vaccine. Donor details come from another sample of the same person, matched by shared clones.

The nucleotides read TGTGCCACCAGTGACCGTCGGACTAGCGGAGCCTACAATGAGCAGTTCTTC. Translated, this is CATSDRRTSGAYNEQFF. Recombination joined TRBV24-1 with TRBJ2-1, with 10 bases in between that match TRBD2. From a lookup of the germline V gene, CDR1 and CDR2 are KGHDR and SFDVKD. From V the trimming removes 4 bases and from J it removes 2 bases, while the gene matches leave 7 bases of the junction unaccounted for. Including the terminal cysteine and phenylalanine, the CDR3 comprises 17 residues. Only CDR3 DNA is held: 51 bases, read in frame from base 1.